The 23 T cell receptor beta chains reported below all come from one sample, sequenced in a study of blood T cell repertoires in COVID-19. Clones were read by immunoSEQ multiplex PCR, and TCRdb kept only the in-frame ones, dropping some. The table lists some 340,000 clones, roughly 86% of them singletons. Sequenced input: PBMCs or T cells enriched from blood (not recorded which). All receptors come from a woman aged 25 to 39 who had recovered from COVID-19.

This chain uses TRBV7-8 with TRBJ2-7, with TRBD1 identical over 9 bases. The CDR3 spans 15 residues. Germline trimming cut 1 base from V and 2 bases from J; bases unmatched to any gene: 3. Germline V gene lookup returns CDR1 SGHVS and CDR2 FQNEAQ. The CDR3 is CASSLGRTGAYEQYF. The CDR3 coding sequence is TGTGCCAGCAGCTTAGGTAGGACAGGGGCCTACGAGCAGTACTTC.

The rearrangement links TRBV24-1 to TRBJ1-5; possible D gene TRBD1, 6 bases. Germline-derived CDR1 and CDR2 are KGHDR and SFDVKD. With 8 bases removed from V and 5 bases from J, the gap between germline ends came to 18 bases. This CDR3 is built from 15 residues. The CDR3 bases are TGTGCCACCATAAAGTCAGGGGCCGAGGATCAGCCCCAGCATTTT. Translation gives CATIKSGAEDQPQHF.

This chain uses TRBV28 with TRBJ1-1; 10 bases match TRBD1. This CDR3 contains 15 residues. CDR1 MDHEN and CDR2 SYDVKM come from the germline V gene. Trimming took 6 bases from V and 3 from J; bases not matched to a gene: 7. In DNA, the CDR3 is TGTGCCAGCAGCCCGGGACAGGGGTTGTACACTGAAGCTTTCTTT. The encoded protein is CASSPGQGLYTEAFF.

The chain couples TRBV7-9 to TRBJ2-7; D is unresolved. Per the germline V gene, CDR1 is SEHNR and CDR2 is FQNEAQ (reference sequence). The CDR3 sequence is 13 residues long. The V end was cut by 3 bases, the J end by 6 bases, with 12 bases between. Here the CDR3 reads CASSFGQVSEQYF. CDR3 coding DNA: TGTGCCAGCAGCTTTGGGCAGGTCAGCGAGCAGTACTTC.

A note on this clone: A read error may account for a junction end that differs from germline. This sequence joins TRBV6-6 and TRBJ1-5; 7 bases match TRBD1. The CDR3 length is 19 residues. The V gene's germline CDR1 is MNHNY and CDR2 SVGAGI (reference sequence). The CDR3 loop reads CASSYYWGRGLVGNQPQHF. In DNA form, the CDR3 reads TGTGCCAGCAGCTACTACTGGGGAAGGGGGCTGGTGGGCAATCAGCCCCAGCATTTT.

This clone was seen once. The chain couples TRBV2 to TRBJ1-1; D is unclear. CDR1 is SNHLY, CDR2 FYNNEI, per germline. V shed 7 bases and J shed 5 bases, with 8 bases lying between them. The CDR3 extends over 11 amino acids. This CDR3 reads CASTGETEAFF. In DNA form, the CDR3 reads TGTGCCAGCACCGGAGAAACTGAAGCTTTCTTT. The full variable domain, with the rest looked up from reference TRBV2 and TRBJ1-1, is EPEVTQTPSHQVTQMGQEVILRCVPISNHLYFYWYRQILGQKVEFLVSFYNNEISEKSEIFDDQFSVERPDGSNFTLKIRSTKLEDSAMYFCASTGETEAFFGQGTRLTVV.

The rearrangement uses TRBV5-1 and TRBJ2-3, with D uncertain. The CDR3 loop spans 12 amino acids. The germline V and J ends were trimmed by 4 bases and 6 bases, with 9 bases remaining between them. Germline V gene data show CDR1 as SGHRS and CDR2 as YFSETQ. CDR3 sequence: CASSVMRDTQYF. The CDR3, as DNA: TGCGCCAGCAGCGTGATGCGGGATACGCAGTATTTT. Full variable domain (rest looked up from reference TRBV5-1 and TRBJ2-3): KAGVTQTPRYLIKTRGQQVTLSCSPISGHRSVSWYQQTPGQGLQFLFEYFSETQRNKGNFPGRFSGRQFSNSRSEMNVSTLELGDSALYLCASSVMRDTQYFGPGTRLTVL.

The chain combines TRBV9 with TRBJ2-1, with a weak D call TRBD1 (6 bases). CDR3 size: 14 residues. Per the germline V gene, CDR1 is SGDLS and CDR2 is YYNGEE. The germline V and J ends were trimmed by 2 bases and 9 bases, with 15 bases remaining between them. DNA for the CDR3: TGTGCCAGCAGCGTTGGGGGCAGATTCCGTGAGCAGTTCTTC. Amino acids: CASSVGGRFREQFF.

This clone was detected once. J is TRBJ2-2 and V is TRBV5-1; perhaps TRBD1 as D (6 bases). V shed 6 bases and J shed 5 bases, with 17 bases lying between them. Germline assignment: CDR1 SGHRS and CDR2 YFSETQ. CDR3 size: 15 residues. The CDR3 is CASNWGLADTGELFF. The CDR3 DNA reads TGCGCCAGCAATTGGGGGCTAGCAGATACCGGGGAGCTGTTTTTT.

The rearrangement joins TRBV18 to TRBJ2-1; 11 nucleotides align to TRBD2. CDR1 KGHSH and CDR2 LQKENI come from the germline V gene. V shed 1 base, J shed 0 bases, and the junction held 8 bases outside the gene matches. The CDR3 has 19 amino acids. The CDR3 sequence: CASSPRSSGGFYSYNEQFF. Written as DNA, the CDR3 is TGTGCCAGCTCACCACGCTCTAGCGGGGGGTTTTACTCCTACAATGAGCAGTTCTTC.

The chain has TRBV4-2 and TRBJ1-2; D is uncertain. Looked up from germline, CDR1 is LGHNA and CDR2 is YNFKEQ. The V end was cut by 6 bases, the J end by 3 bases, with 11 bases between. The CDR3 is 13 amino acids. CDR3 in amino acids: CASRPTFDYGYTF. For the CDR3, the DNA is TGTGCCAGCAGGCCTACCTTTGACTATGGCTACACCTTC.

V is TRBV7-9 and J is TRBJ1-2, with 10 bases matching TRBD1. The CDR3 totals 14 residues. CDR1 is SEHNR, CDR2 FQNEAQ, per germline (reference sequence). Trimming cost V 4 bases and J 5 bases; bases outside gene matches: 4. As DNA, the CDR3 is TGTGCCAGCAGCTCCGGGACAGGGGTTTATGGCTACACCTTC. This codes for CASSSGTGVYGYTF.

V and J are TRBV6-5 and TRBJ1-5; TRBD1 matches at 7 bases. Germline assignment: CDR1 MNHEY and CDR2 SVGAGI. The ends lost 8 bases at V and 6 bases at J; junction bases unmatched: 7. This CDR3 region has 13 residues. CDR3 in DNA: TGTGCCAGCGGGAGACAGGGAGGTCAGCCCCAGCATTTT. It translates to CASGRQGGQPQHF.

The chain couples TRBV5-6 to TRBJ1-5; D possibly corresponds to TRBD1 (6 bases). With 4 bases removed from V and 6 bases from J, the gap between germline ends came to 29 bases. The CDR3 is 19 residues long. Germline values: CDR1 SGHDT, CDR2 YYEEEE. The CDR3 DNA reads TGTGCCAGCAGCAGCTTCCTCTCGGATACAGGGCGGCTTAGTCAGCCCCAGCATTTT. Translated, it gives CASSSFLSDTGRLSQPQHF.

The CDR3 protein is CASRPRGAGQPQHF. In DNA form, the CDR3 reads TGTGCCAGCAGACCCCGGGGGGCTGGTCAGCCCCAGCATTTT. The chain has TRBV6-5 and TRBJ1-5, with D perhaps matching TRBD1 (6 bases). The CDR3 is 14 residues long. CDR1 is MNHEY and CDR2 is SVGAGI in the germline V gene. Trimming took 6 bases from V and 6 from J, leaving 15 bases between them.

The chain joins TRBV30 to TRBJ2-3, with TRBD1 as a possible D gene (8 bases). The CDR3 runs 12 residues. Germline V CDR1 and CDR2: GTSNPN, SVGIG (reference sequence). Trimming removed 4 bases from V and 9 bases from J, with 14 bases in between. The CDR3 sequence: CAWTTGGETQYF. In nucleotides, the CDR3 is TGTGCCTGGACCACAGGGGGGGAGACGCAGTATTTT.

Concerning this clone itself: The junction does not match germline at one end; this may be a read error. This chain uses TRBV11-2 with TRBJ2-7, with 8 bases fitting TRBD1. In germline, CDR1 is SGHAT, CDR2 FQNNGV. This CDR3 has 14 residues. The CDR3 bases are TGTGCCAGCAGCTCGAATCCAGGGGGCCGTTTCGCTGCCTTC. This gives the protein CASSSNPGGRFAAF.

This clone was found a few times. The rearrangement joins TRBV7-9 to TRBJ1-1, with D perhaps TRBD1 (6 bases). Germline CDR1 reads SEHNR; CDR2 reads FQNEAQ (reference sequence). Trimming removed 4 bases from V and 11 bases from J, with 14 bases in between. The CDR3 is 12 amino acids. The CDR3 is CASSSEAGAAFF. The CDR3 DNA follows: TGTGCCAGCAGCTCAGAAGCAGGGGCGGCTTTCTTT.

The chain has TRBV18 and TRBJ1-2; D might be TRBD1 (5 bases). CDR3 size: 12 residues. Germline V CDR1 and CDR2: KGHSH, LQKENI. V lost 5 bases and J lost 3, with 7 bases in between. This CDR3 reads CASSTGYYGYTF. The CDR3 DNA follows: TGTGCCAGCTCAACAGGTTACTATGGCTACACCTTC. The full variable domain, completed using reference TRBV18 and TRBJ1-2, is NAGVMQNPRHLVRRRGQEARLRCSPMKGHSHVYWYRQLPEEGLKFMVYLQKENIIDESGMPKERFSAEFPKEGPSILRIQQVVRGDSAAYFCASSTGYYGYTFGSGTRLTVV.

The CDR3 loop reads CASSLRTPSSYEQYF. In DNA form, the CDR3 reads TGTGCCAGCAGTTTAAGGACACCGAGCTCCTACGAGCAGTACTTC. The rearrangement uses TRBV28 and TRBJ2-7; TRBD1 is a possible D gene (5 bases). The germline gives CDR1 MDHEN, CDR2 SYDVKM. With 2 bases removed from V and 0 bases from J, the gap between germline ends came to 11 bases. The CDR3 sequence is 15 residues long.

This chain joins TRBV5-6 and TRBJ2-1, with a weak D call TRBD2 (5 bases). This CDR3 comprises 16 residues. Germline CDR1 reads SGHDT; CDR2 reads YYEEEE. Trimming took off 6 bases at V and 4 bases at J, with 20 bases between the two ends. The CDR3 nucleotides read TGTGCCAGCACCCCCCGGCGGGTCCTGGGGTACAATGAGCAGTTCTTC. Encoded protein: CASTPRRVLGYNEQFF. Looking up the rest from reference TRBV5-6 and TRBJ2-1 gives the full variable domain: DAGVTQSPTHLIKTRGQQVTLRCSPKSGHDTVSWYQQALGQGPQFIFQYYEEEERQRGNFPDRFSGHQFPNYSSELNVNALLLGDSALYLCASTPRRVLGYNEQFFGPGTRLTVL.

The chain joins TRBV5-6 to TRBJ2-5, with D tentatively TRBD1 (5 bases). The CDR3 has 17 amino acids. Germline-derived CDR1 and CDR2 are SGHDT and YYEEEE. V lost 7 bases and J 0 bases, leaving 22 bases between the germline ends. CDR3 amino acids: CASLVKGLPTNQETQYF. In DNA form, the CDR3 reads TGTGCCAGCTTGGTTAAGGGGCTCCCAACCAACCAAGAGACCCAGTACTTC.

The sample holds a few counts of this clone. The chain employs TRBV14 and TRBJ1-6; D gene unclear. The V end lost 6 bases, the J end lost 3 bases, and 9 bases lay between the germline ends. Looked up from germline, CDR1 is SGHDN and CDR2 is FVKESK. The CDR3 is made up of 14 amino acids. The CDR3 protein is CASREGLYNSPLHF. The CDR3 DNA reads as TGTGCCAGCAGGGAGGGCCTCTATAATTCACCCCTCCACTTT.